These 20 T cell receptor beta chains originate from one sample sequenced in a study of CD8+CD57+ T cells in acquired aplastic anemia. Patients who underwent sequencing had shown CD8+CD57+ cell expansion by flow cytometry. TCR beta VDJ and CDR3 profiles were obtained from a genomic DNA template. TCRdb called the reads again in MiXCR, with one record for every CDR3 protein. Altogether a few hundred thousand distinct CDR3 sequences are present, roughly 80% being singletons, with the ten largest covering roughly two fifths. Sample: sorted CD4+, CD8+, or CD8+CD57+ T cells (not recorded which) from PBMCs. The receptor set was obtained from a human donor with aplastic anemia.

As concerns this clonotype: A read error may produce the germline difference seen at one junction end. CDR3 residues: CASSRGGEARAKYF. CDR3 bases: TGTGCCAGCAGCAGAGGCGGGGAGGCCCGGGCCAAGTATTTC. The rearrangement joins TRBV7-9 to TRBJ2-5, with D perhaps TRBD2 (6 bases). The CDR3 is 14 residues long. Germline CDR1 SEHNR, CDR2 FQNEAQ (reference sequence).

Only one count was recorded for this clonotype. Germline is not matched at one junction end, which may reflect a read error. This chain joins TRBV15 and TRBJ1-2; D not certain. This CDR3 region has 13 residues. Per the germline V gene, CDR1 is LNHNV and CDR2 is YYDKDF (reference sequence). The CDR3 DNA reads TGTGCCAGCAGCCGAGAGTTTGCAGGTGGGCAGTCCTTC. This codes for CASSREFAGGQSF.

This chain links TRBV9 with TRBJ1-1; D gene uncertain. Germline-derived CDR1 and CDR2 are SGDLS and YYNGEE. V was cut by 4 bases and J by 10 bases, with 23 bases left in between. The CDR3 covers 15 residues. This chain's CDR3 is CASSLDRNIQYLAFF. For the CDR3, the DNA is TGTGCCAGCAGCTTAGATCGGAACATTCAGTACTTAGCTTTCTTT.

As regards this clonotype: A read error may produce the germline difference seen at one junction end. V gene TRBV24-1 combines with J gene TRBJ2-1, with TRBD2 matching 13 bases. This CDR3 contains 14 residues. CDR1 is KGHDR, CDR2 SFDVKD, per germline. CDR3 region: CATRNTGLAGSLSF. CDR3 bases: TGTGCCACCAGAAACACGGGACTAGCGGGAAGTCTGTCCTTC.

This sequence joins TRBV2 and TRBJ2-3; unclear D gene. Near its end, the DNA agrees better with TRBJ1-5, so the J call may be wrong. CDR1 SNHLY and CDR2 FYNNEI come from the germline V gene. The CDR3 is made up of 12 amino acids. The CDR3 here is CASGEGSDTQHF. The CDR3 bases are TGTGCCAGCGGGGAAGGTTCCGATACGCAGCATTTT.

The chain has TRBV7-9 and TRBJ2-1; tentatively, D is TRBD1 or TRBD2 (5 bases each). The CDR3 runs 16 residues. In germline, CDR1 is SEHNR, CDR2 FQNEAQ (reference sequence). V lost 2 bases, J lost 7 bases, and 18 bases lay in between. CDR3 DNA: TGTGCCAGCAGCTTAACGGGGCGGGCCTATTCGAATGAGCAGTTCTTC. Its translation: CASSLTGRAYSNEQFF.

About this clonotype: Sequence at one end of the junction differs from germline and may be a read error. The chain joins TRBV2 to TRBJ2-1, with no clear D. Germline loops: CDR1 SNHLY, CDR2 FYNNEI. The CDR3 contains 13 residues. Written as DNA, the CDR3 is TGTGCCAGCGGGGTCGCGAGCGCAGAGACGCAGTCTTTT. Its protein product is CASGVASAETQSF.

This clonotype was recorded only once. A junction boundary mismatches the germline segment, possibly from a read error. This chain uses TRBV7-8 with TRBJ1-2; D is unclear. Germline CDR1 and CDR2: SGHVS and FQNEAQ. CDR3 length equals 16 residues. The CDR3 region is CASSSHPNGTAYAYTF. The CDR3 DNA reads as TGTGCCAGCAGCTCTCATCCAAACGGCACAGCCTATGCCTACACCTTC.

The chain recombines TRBV7-2 with TRBJ1-5, with a weak D call TRBD1 (5 bases). CDR3 length equals 15 residues. Trimming pared 0 bases from V and 13 bases from J, leaving 19 bases between. Germline CDR1 SGHTA, CDR2 FQGNSA. CDR3 bases: TGTGCCAGCAGCTTAGCGGGGGGAGGCGATAAGCAGCAGCATTTT. Protein sequence: CASSLAGGGDKQQHF.

J is TRBJ1-1 and V is TRBV11-3; no clear D gene. V gave up 1 base and J gave up 10 bases, with 7 bases separating them. The V gene's germline CDR1 is SGHNT and CDR2 YENEEA. CDR3 length equals 11 residues. The chain's CDR3 is CASSLGLTAFF. CDR3 coding DNA: TGTGCCAGCAGCTTAGGTCTGACAGCTTTCTTT.

This chain uses TRBV2 with TRBJ2-3, with TRBD2 as a possible D gene (5 bases). Germline CDR1 SNHLY, CDR2 FYNNEI. The CDR3 runs to 13 residues. The V end was cut by 11 bases, the J end by 1 base, with 13 bases between. CDR3: CARTGWGTDTQYF. CDR3 sequence (DNA): TGTGCCCGCACGGGGTGGGGCACAGATACGCAGTATTTT.

This clonotype showed up just a few times. In nucleotides, the CDR3 is TGTGCCAGCAGCTTGGGGGGCCTAGCCTACGAGCAGTACTTC. This translates into CASSLGGLAYEQYF. V is TRBV5-5 and J is TRBJ2-7, with a tentative D call TRBD1 (5 bases). The CDR3 runs to 14 residues. With 0 bases removed from V and 2 bases from J, the gap between germline ends came to 9 bases. The germline CDR1 and CDR2 sequences are SGHKS and YYEKEE (reference sequence).

This clonotype was seen more than once but under ten times. This chain connects TRBV5-4 to TRBJ2-3, with 7 bases lining up with TRBD2. The CDR3 is 14 amino acids. Germline V lookup: CDR1 SGHNT, CDR2 YYREEE (reference sequence). With 2 bases clipped from V and 8 bases from J, the junction kept 8 bases outside the gene matches. As DNA, the CDR3 is TGTGCCAGCAGCTTTACTAGCGCAACGAGTACGCAGTATTTT. Translation: CASSFTSATSTQYF.

With regard to this clonotype: At one end the junction does not follow the germline gene, possibly because of a read error. The chain is built from TRBV15 and TRBJ2-5; D might be TRBD2 (5 bases). Per the germline V gene, CDR1 is LNHNV and CDR2 is YYDKDF (reference sequence). This CDR3 comprises 14 residues. For the CDR3, the DNA is TGTGCCACCGGCAGAGGGAGCAAGCAAGAGACCCAGTACTTC. This sequence encodes CATGRGSKQETQYF.

A remark on this clonotype: The junction and the germline gene differ at one end; a read error may be behind it. This sequence joins TRBV7-9 and TRBJ1-5, with D uncertain. The germline V gene has CDR1 SEHNR and CDR2 FQNEAQ (reference sequence). This CDR3 spans 14 amino acids. The CDR3 reads CASSLAYSNEPQHF. The DNA for the CDR3 is TGTGCCAGCAGTTTAGCGTATAGCAATGAGCCCCAGCATTTT.

Details on this clonotype: Possible read error: a much larger clone is one base away. The chain employs TRBV20-1 and TRBJ2-7; D is undetermined. CDR1 is DFQATT, CDR2 SNEGSKA, per germline (reference sequence). The CDR3 length is 14 residues. V was pared by 4 bases and J by 0 bases, with 13 bases between. The CDR3 sequence is CSATLADSSYEQYF. CDR3 in DNA: TGCAGTGCTACCCTCGCGGATAGCTCCTACGAGCAGTACTTC.

The chain has TRBV20-1 and TRBJ2-7; TRBD1 matches at 7 bases. The CDR3 totals 11 residues. CDR1 and CDR2 (germline): DFQATT, SNEGSKA (reference sequence). CDR3 nucleotides: TGCTCCCACAGGGGAGTAGGCGAGCAGTACTTC. Amino acids: CSHRGVGEQYF.

To note about this clonotype: A much larger clone sits a single nucleotide away, making a read error possible. V is TRBV2 and J is TRBJ2-3; 8 nucleotides match TRBD2. The CDR3 consists of 13 residues. The germline gives CDR1 SNHLY, CDR2 FYNNEI. The CDR3 bases are TGTGCCAGCAGGAGCGGGGGCACAGATACGGAGTATTTT. The encoded protein is CASRSGGTDTEYF.

Worth noting for this clonotype: At one boundary the junction diverges from the germline segment, which might be a read error. The chain joins TRBV7-9 to TRBJ1-2; weak D call: TRBD1 (5 bases). From germline, CDR1 is SEHNR and CDR2 FQNEAQ (reference sequence). The CDR3 extends over 15 amino acids. The CDR3 sequence: CASSFQRSGGCDEAF. The CDR3 DNA reads as TGTGCCAGCAGCTTTCAAAGAAGCGGGGGGTGCGACGAGGCCTTC.

The chain joins TRBV7-4 to TRBJ1-2; 7 bases map to TRBD1. There are 15 residues in the CDR3. Trimming took 5 bases from V and 4 from J; bases not matched to a gene: 10. Looked up from germline, CDR1 is SGHVT and CDR2 is SQSDAQ. CDR3 nucleotides: TGTGCCAGCAGCGTAAACAGGGGAAGGGGCTATGGCTACACCTTC. This sequence encodes CASSVNRGRGYGYTF.